These T cell receptor beta chains were read from a single sample in a study of beta chain features in type 1 diabetes. The assay was immunoSEQ multiplex PCR, and TCRdb's table has in-frame clones only and misses some. The sample records some 290,000 clones, roughly an eighth being singletons. Sequencing used naive CD4+ T cells from blood. The receptors come from a man under 40 with type 1 diabetes. Each CDR3 is given with its conserved first and last residue.

V: TRBV14
J: TRBJ2-4
CDR3: CASSPSGGRVQYF

V: TRBV9
J: TRBJ1-1
CDR3: CASSVVEVGEAFF

V: TRBV7-3
J: TRBJ2-3
CDR3: CASSSSLTDTQYF

V: TRBV28
J: TRBJ1-3
CDR3: CASSQQGNTIYF

V: TRBV5-1
J: TRBJ2-5
CDR3: CASSQRVVETQYF

V: TRBV5-5
J: TRBJ1-2
CDR3: CASSLRLQGYYGYTF

V: TRBV5-4
J: TRBJ1-1
CDR3: CASSFEFRGDTEAFF

V: TRBV5-4
J: TRBJ2-7
CDR3: CASSPQTSGRSEQYF

V: TRBV28
J: TRBJ2-7
CDR3: CASSLVAGTSPIF

V: TRBV11-2
J: TRBJ2-3
CDR3: CASSGRRTDTQYF

V: TRBV10-3
J: TRBJ1-2
CDR3: CAIMGTGGFGYTF

V: TRBV7-7
J: TRBJ1-1
CDR3: CASSLTVNTEAFF

V: TRBV11-2
J: TRBJ2-5
CDR3: CASSLDLGGLPVETQYF

V: TRBV4-2
J: TRBJ1-5
CDR3: CASSQDRSNQPQHF

V: TRBV7-7
J: TRBJ2-5
CDR3: CASTAGETQYF

V: TRBV1
J: TRBJ1-1
CDR3: CTSSQDLLGRMNTEAFF

V: TRBV7-9
J: TRBJ2-7
CDR3: CASSFQTGSIPYEQYF

V: TRBV7-3
J: TRBJ1-2
CDR3: CASSLNSRGANYGYTF

V: TRBV30
J: TRBJ1-2
CDR3: CAWSVGAGYTF

V: TRBV5-1
J: TRBJ2-1
CDR3: CASSQGLAGSLGYYNEQFF

V: TRBV7-2
J: TRBJ2-7
CDR3: CASSPIQGGEQYF

V: TRBV5-1
J: TRBJ2-1
CDR3: CASSSGLAGVVGEFF

V: TRBV19
J: TRBJ2-5
CDR3: CASSIRGLETQYF